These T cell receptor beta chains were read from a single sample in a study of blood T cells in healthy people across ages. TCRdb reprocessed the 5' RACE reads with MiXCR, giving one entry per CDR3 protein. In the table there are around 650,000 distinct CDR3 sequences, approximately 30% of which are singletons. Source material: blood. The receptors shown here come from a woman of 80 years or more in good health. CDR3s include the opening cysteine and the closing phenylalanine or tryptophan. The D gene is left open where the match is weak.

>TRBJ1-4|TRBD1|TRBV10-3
CAISESTGSTEKLFF
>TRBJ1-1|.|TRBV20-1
CSATNAGTEAFF
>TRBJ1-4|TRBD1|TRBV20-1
CSASLGTGSTNEKLFF
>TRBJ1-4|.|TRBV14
CASSQEKGRAEKLFF
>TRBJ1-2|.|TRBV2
CASSELGPRAGGNYGYTF
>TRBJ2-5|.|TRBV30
CAWSRQGAGQETQYF
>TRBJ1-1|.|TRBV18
CASSPPISSWVNTEAFF
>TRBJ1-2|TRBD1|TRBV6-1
CASSEGRGRTYGYTF
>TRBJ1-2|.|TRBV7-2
CASSIPPALNYGYTF
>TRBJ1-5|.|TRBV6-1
CASSRRTPEPQHF
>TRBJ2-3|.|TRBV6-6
CASSYQGGRTDAQYF
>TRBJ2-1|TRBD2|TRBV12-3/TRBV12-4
CASGLAGGSYNEQFF
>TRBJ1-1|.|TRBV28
CASSSPGRMNTEAFF
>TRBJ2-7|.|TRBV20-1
CSASGGPSEQYF
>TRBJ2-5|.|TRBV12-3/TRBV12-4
CASSLGTSRETQYF
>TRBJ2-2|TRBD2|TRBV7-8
CASSGSGGINTGELFF
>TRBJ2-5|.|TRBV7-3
CASSPSGGRETQYF
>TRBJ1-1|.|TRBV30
CAWSPGTEAFF
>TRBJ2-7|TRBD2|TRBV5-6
CASRPTGLAEQYF
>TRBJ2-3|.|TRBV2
CASTPGADTQYF
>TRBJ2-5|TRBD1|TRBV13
CASSRVGTGEETQYF
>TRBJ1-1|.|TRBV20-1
CSGPTGLAPYMNTEAFF
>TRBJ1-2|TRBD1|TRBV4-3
CASSRDRGRDYGYTF
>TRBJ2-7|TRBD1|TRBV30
CAWSKSWDRAYF
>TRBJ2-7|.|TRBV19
CASSMTGSYEQYF
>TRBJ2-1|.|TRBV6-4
CASSHKVSEQFF
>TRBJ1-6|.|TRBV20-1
CSARRGVYNSPPHF
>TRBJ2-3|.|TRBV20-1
CSARPADLTDTQYF
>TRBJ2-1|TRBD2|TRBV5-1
CASSPDGASGQKQFF
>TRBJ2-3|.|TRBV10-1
CASSESDLDTQYF
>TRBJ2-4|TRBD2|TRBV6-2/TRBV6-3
CASSYVSGGDIQYF
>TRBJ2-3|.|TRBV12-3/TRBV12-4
CASSPTGDVEYF
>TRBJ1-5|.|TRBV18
CASSPKGNRPQHF
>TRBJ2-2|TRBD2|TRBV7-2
CASSTSGGSTGELFF
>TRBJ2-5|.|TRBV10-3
CAISESPAPQETQYF
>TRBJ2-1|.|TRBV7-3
CASSEGSLRGGEQFF
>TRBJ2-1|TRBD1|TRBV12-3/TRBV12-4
CASSSGQDNEQFF
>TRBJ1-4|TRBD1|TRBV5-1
CASSRQGPDEKLFF
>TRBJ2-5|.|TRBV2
CASSDSSSGHWGETQYF